Given below is one TCR beta chain in context. Its antigen is not known. V shed 6 bases and J shed 7 bases, with 13 bases lying between them. Germline-derived CDR1 and CDR2 are SNHLY and FYNNEI. This CDR3 has 13 amino acids. The data were obtained in a study of long-term antiretroviral therapy in people with HIV. On the study more broadly: It was about a decade before the 2015 immediate-ART recommendation that the earliest samples were taken. Study-level results: Even long-term ART left TRB diversity below transplant donor controls, despite gains.

Version v3.0 of the immunoSEQ assay ran at survey level. Sequencing targeted about 40,000-50,000 T-cell genomes per sample. Generated by immunoSEQ multiplex PCR, the TCRdb table keeps only in-frame clones and is missing some. The sample includes some 35,000 clones, approximately 95% of them seen just once. The sequence was collected from a woman between 50 and 59 years old with HIV. The sequencing here drew on unsorted PBMCs, taken more than 5 years after starting antiretroviral therapy. This chain links TRBV2 with TRBJ1-5; TRBD1 is a possible D gene (5 bases). The CDR3 loop is CASSPLRGQPQHF. CDR3 DNA sequence: TGTGCCAGCAGCCCCTTGCGGGGCCAGCCCCAGCATTTT.